One and the same sample provided the 14 T cell receptor beta chains below, sequenced in a study of shared clonotypes between healthy human individuals. As defined, naive CD8 cells were CD45RO-negative and positively selected for CCR7, with terminally differentiated effector memory CD45RA+ cells excluded. Clones were sequenced by immunoSEQ multiplex PCR, and TCRdb holds only the in-frame ones, with some missing. Altogether millions of clones are present, 93% being singletons, with the ten largest covering about 1.5%. Sequences were obtained from naive CD8+ T cells from PBMCs. All receptors derive from a man younger than 30 in good health. Some clones in this sample may be carry-over from other donors' samples.

This chain uses TRBV28 with TRBJ2-3; D call uncertain. There are 15 residues in the CDR3. Trimming cost V 5 bases and J 0 bases, with 12 bases left between them. The germline gives CDR1 MDHEN, CDR2 SYDVKM. The CDR3 sequence: CASSQPPTSTDTQYF. CDR3 coding DNA: TGTGCCAGCAGTCAACCCCCGACTAGCACAGATACGCAGTATTTT.

The chain links TRBV6-1 to TRBJ2-1; D may be TRBD2 (6 bases). The CDR3 length is 15 residues. Trimming removed 7 bases at V and 3 bases at J, with 16 bases between. The germline gives CDR1 MNHNS, CDR2 SASEGT. In DNA form, the CDR3 reads TGTGCCAGCACCGACGGGCCTAGCGACTACAATGAGCAGTTCTTC. Protein sequence: CASTDGPSDYNEQFF.

The V call is TRBV28, the J call TRBJ1-1; 8 nucleotides match TRBD1. V dropped 7 bases and J dropped 5; count of bases not matched to a gene: 3. CDR1 MDHEN and CDR2 SYDVKM come from the germline V gene. This CDR3 spans 12 amino acids. Here the CDR3 reads CASTTGGTEAFF. The CDR3 DNA reads TGTGCCAGCACCACAGGGGGAACTGAAGCTTTCTTT. Looking up the rest from reference TRBV28 and TRBJ1-1 gives the full variable domain: DVKVTQSSRYLVKRTGEKVFLECVQDMDHENMFWYRQDPGLGLRLIYFSYDVKMKEKGDIPEGYSVSREKKERFSLILESASTNQTSMYLCASTTGGTEAFFGQGTRLTVV.

DNA of the CDR3: TGTGCCAGCAGCGGCCGAGGGGGGAGCTCCTACAATGAGCAGTTCTTC. It codes for CASSGRGGSSYNEQFF. The chain is built from TRBV9 and TRBJ2-1; D could derive from TRBD1 or TRBD2 (6 bases each). CDR3 length equals 16 residues. The V gene's germline CDR1 is SGDLS and CDR2 YYNGEE. Trimming took 3 bases from V and 0 from J, leaving 13 bases between them.

This sequence joins TRBV6-1 and TRBJ2-1; the D gene is possibly TRBD1 (5 bases). The CDR3 loop spans 14 amino acids. CDR1 is MNHNS, CDR2 SASEGT, per germline. Trimming cost V 4 bases and J 6 bases, with 13 bases left between them. CDR3 sequence (DNA): TGTGCCAGCAGTGTAGATCAGGGTCCCAATGAGCAGTTCTTC. It is translated as CASSVDQGPNEQFF.

The J gene is TRBJ2-5, the V gene TRBV28, with D perhaps TRBD2 (5 bases). Germline CDR1 reads MDHEN; CDR2 reads SYDVKM. CDR3 length: 16 residues. V was shortened by 3 bases and J by 5 bases, with 19 bases between the two germline ends. The CDR3 is CASSFQSGFRAETQYF. DNA for the CDR3: TGTGCCAGCAGTTTCCAGTCGGGATTCCGAGCGGAGACCCAGTACTTC.

The rearrangement links TRBV7-9 to TRBJ2-2, with 8 positions matching TRBD1. With 4 bases clipped from V and 3 bases from J, the junction kept 7 bases outside the gene matches. Germline CDR1 reads SEHNR; CDR2 reads FQNEAQ (reference sequence). The CDR3 sequence is 16 residues long. The CDR3 region is CASSSGTGGYTGELFF. CDR3 DNA sequence: TGTGCCAGCAGCTCAGGGACAGGCGGTTACACCGGGGAGCTGTTTTTT.

The CDR3 DNA reads as TGTGCCAGCAGGGAGACAGGGCCTTACTACAATGAGCAGTTCTTC. It yields the protein CASRETGPYYNEQFF. The V gene is TRBV2, the J gene TRBJ2-1, with TRBD1 identical over 7 bases. With V trimmed by 6 bases and J by 3 bases, 8 bases remained unmatched. In germline, CDR1 is SNHLY, CDR2 FYNNEI. This CDR3 spans 15 amino acids.

The rearrangement links TRBV9 to TRBJ1-5, with 9 nucleotides matching TRBD1. Looked up from germline, CDR1 is SGDLS and CDR2 is YYNGEE. The junction had 2 bases not matched to a gene; V was cut back by 3 bases and J by 4 bases. This CDR3 has 14 amino acids. The CDR3 loop reads CASSGTGVNQPQHF. The CDR3 DNA reads as TGTGCCAGCAGCGGGACAGGGGTGAATCAGCCCCAGCATTTT.

This clone was picked up one time. Within the sample, other DNA sequences also encode this same CDR3. V is TRBV9 and J is TRBJ1-2; D unresolved. Germline assignment: CDR1 SGDLS and CDR2 YYNGEE. This CDR3 is 15 amino acids long. V lost 0 bases to trimming and J lost 0 bases, with 9 bases between them. In nucleotides, the CDR3 is TGTGCCAGCAGCGTAGCAGGAGGAACTAACTATGGCTACACCTTC. It encodes CASSVAGGTNYGYTF.

The rearrangement links TRBV4-1 to TRBJ1-5; a weak D match, TRBD1 (6 bases). Germline loops: CDR1 MGHRA, CDR2 YSYEKL. The CDR3 totals 15 residues. Trimming took off 4 bases at V and 3 bases at J, with 13 bases between the two ends. The CDR3 sequence: CASSLGHFTNQPQHF. DNA of the CDR3: TGCGCCAGCAGCCTGGGACACTTTACCAATCAGCCCCAGCATTTT.

The chain is built from TRBV27 and TRBJ2-2; 8 nucleotides agree with TRBD2. CDR1 is MNHEY and CDR2 is SMNVEV in the germline V gene (reference sequence). After removal of 7 bases from V and 5 bases from J, the junction contained 6 bases not matched to a gene. This CDR3 is 14 amino acids long. The CDR3 sequence is CASKIAGRTGELFF. The CDR3 DNA reads as TGTGCCAGCAAGATAGCGGGACGTACCGGGGAGCTGTTTTTT.

The V gene is TRBV5-1, the J gene TRBJ2-3; possibly TRBD2 for D (6 bases). The CDR3 runs to 17 residues. The V end lost 4 bases, the J end lost 0 bases, and 18 bases lay between the germline ends. The V gene's germline CDR1 is SGHRS and CDR2 YFSETQ. Written as DNA, the CDR3 is TGCGCCAGCAGCCCCATGGGAGCGGGCCCTAGCACAGATACGCAGTATTTT. Protein sequence: CASSPMGAGPSTDTQYF. Full variable domain (missing parts from reference TRBV5-1 and TRBJ2-3): KAGVTQTPRYLIKTRGQQVTLSCSPISGHRSVSWYQQTPGQGLQFLFEYFSETQRNKGNFPGRFSGRQFSNSRSEMNVSTLELGDSALYLCASSPMGAGPSTDTQYFGPGTRLTVL.

The V and J genes are TRBV7-9 and TRBJ2-7; D gene unclear. Germline V CDR1 and CDR2: SEHNR, FQNEAQ (reference sequence). This CDR3 spans 12 amino acids. The V and J ends lost 1 base and 6 bases respectively, with 7 bases between them. CDR3 sequence: CASSLGWGEQYF. The CDR3 DNA is TGTGCCAGCAGCTTAGGGTGGGGCGAGCAGTACTTC.